The next 3 T cell receptor beta chains were all read from a single sample in a study of CD8 T cells in Susac syndrome. Random hexamers were used to reverse transcribe the RNA input (about 0.45 to 1 ug). Using its own MiXCR run on the immunoSEQ multiplex PCR reads, TCRdb lists one record per CDR3 protein. The sample contains about 120,000 distinct CDR3 sequences, about nine tenths of which appear only once. Sequencing input: CD4+ T cells from PBMCs. The receptors originated from a human donor in good health.

The chain employs TRBV25-1 and TRBJ2-1; no definite D call. Trimming cost V 4 bases and J 5 bases, with 9 bases left between them. This CDR3 has 13 amino acids. Per the germline V gene, CDR1 is MGHDK and CDR2 is SYGVNS. The DNA of the CDR3 is TGTGCCAGCAGTGGATCACAGAACAATGAGCAGTTCTTC. It yields the protein CASSGSQNNEQFF.

This chain uses TRBV19 with TRBJ1-1; 7 bases fit TRBD1. CDR3 size: 15 residues. V shed 2 bases and J 1 base; nucleotides not matched to a gene: 4. Germline CDR1 is LNHDA and CDR2 is SQIVND (reference sequence). The CDR3 here is CASSIFTGANTEAFF. CDR3 nucleotides: TGTGCCAGTAGTATATTCACAGGGGCGAACACTGAAGCTTTCTTT. Combining the CDR3 with reference TRBV19 and TRBJ1-1 gives the whole variable domain DGGITQSPKYLFRKEGQNVTLSCEQNLNHDAMYWYRQDPGQGLRLIYYSQIVNDFQKGDIAEGYSVSREKKESFPLTVTSAQKNPTAFYLCASSIFTGANTEAFFGQGTRLTVV.

J is TRBJ1-1 and V is TRBV5-6; D ambiguous. From germline, CDR1 is SGHDT and CDR2 YYEEEE. Trimming shortened V by 3 bases and J by 11 bases, and 14 bases separated the two germline ends. CDR3 length: 12 residues. The CDR3 coding sequence is TGTGCCAGCAGCTCGACACGTCTGATGGCTTTCTTT. It is translated as CASSSTRLMAFF.